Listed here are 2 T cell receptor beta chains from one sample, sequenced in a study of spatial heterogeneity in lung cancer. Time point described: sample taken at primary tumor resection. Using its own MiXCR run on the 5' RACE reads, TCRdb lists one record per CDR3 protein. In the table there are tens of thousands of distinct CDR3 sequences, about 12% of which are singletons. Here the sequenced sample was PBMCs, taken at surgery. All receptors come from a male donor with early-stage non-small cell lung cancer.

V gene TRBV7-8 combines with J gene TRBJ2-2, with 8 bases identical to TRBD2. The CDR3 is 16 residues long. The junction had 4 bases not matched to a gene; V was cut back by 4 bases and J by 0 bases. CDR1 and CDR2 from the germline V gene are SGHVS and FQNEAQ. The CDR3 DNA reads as TGTGCCAGCAGCTCGGGGGGGACCGCGAACACCGGGGAGCTGTTTTTT. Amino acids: CASSSGGTANTGELFF.

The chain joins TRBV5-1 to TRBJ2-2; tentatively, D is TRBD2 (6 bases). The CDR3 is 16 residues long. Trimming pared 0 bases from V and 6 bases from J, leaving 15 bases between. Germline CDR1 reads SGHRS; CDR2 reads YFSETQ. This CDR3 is CASSLATPPGAGELFF. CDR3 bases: TGCGCCAGCAGCTTGGCCACCCCCCCGGGAGCCGGGGAGCTGTTTTTT.